This TCR beta chain emerged from a study of blood T cell repertoires in COVID-19. Study at large: COVID-19 samples collected from the United States, Italy and Spain covered acute and convalescent phases. From T cells, B-cell-depleted T cells, or PBMCs came the material, which was cDNA or gDNA.

Study processing details: Researchers report that nucleated cell counts were estimated from reference gene primer amplification. Only in-frame clones appear in the TCRdb table, and some are missing; sequencing was by immunoSEQ multiplex PCR. From that table come the V and J calls and clone size; the DNA was used to work out D and trimming. The sample carries 140,000 to 150,000 clones, about 85% recorded once. This CDR3 spans 14 amino acids. CDR1 MNHEY and CDR2 SMNVEV come from the germline V gene (reference sequence). Trimming took off 2 bases at V and 1 base at J, with 8 bases between the two ends. The TCR comes from a woman between 35 and 50 years old with active or convalescent COVID-19. The chain links TRBV27 to TRBJ1-1; D is undetermined. The specimen was peripheral blood. Written as DNA, the CDR3 is TGTGCCAGCAGTTTAGGACTGACGAACACTGAAGCTTTCTTT. Protein product: CASSLGLTNTEAFF.